This T cell receptor (beta chain) appears in the sequencing data of a study of identifying expanded T cells in peripheral blood. The study's findings and limits: Variance in clone template counts between approximately 2-week samples significantly increased with total template count across all healthy donors. About 1.2 clones differed between technical replicates, versus about 16 and 19 over time.

CDR3 length: 15 amino acids. V lost 0 bases, J lost 5 bases, and 9 bases lay in between. Germline lookup yields CDR1 SGDLS and CDR2 YYNGEE. During the collection period, no donor immune events like infections were recorded. The repertoire was sequenced with immunoSEQ multiplex PCR; TCRdb's copy has only in-frame clones and lacks some. This repertoire shows 70,000 to 95,000 clones, about 88% found once; its top ten account for about 4.2%. About this clone: Its target is not known.

The V and J genes are TRBV9 and TRBJ1-6; D ambiguous. The source material was blood. This TCR was sampled from a person aged 18 to 70 in good health. DNA for the CDR3: TGTGCCAGCAGCGTAGGGGCAGGTAATAATTCACCCCTCCACTTT. Translating gives CASSVGAGNNSPLHF.